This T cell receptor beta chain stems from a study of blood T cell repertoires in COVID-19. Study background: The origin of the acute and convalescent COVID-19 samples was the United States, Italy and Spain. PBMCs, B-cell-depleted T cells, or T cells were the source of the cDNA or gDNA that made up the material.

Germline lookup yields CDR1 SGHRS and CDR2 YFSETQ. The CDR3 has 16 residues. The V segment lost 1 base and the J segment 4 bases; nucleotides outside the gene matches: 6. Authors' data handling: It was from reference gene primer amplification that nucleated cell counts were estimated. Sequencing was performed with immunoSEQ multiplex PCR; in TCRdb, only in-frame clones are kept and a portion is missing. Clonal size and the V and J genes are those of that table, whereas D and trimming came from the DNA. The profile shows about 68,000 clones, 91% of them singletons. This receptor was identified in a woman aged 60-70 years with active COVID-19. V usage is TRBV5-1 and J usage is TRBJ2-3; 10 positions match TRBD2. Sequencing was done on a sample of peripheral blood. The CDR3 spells CASSLISGRGADTQYF. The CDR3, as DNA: TGCGCCAGCAGCTTGATCAGCGGGAGGGGTGCAGATACGCAGTATTTT.